The rows below give T cell receptor beta chains drawn from one sample of a study of blood T cells in healthy people across ages. From the 5' RACE reads, TCRdb called clonotypes with MiXCR, one entry per CDR3 protein. The data show around 990,000 distinct CDR3 sequences, less than 25% seen once. The sample was also linked to a second study, of T cells of mothers and their children.

Source material: blood. All receptors derive from a girl aged 2 to 9 in good health. Each CDR3 is given with its conserved first and last residue. D genes are given only for firm matches. For some rows the clone size is stated as once, few or many, or as a class when expanded; others skip it.

TRBJ2-7 TRBV7-9 NA 13 few TGTGCCAGCAGCTCGGAGGTTTGGGACGAGCAGTACTTC CASSSEVWDEQYF
TRBJ2-5 TRBV7-2 TRBD2 15 NA TGTGCCGGCAGCTTAGGGAGGGATTTCGGGCATGAGCAGCTCTTC CAGSLGRDFGHEQLF
TRBJ1-1 TRBV28 NA 15 NA TGTGCCAGCAGTCTCGGGTGGATCTCGAGGACTGAAGCTTTCTTT CASSLGWISRTEAFF
TRBJ2-2 TRBV29-1 NA 12 NA TGCAGCGTTGTAGGGAGAACCGGGGAGCTGTTTTTT CSVVGRTGELFF
TRBJ2-5 TRBV12-3/TRBV12-4 TRBD2 17 NA TGTGCCAGCAGTTTACCTAGCGGGGACTCCCAGAGGGAGACCCAGTACTTC CASSLPSGDSQRETQYF
TRBJ2-4 TRBV6-1 TRBD1 14 few TGTGCCAGCAGGACAGGGGATAGGGCTAGGATTCAGTACTTC CASRTGDRARIQYF
TRBJ1-4 TRBV28 NA 15 NA TGTGCCATTGGTCTCCAGGTTACTACTAATGAAAAACTGTTTTTT CAIGLQVTTNEKLFF
TRBJ2-7 TRBV28 NA 15 NA TGTGCCAGCAATTTCGTTGAAGGCGCGTCCTACGAGCAGTACTTC CASNFVEGASYEQYF
TRBJ1-2 TRBV7-9 TRBD1 18 NA TGTGCCAGCAGCGCCTCCGGGACAGGGGGATCATTTAGCTATGGCTGCACCTTC CASSASGTGGSFSYGCTF
TRBJ2-1 TRBV6-2/TRBV6-3 TRBD2 19 NA TGTGCCAGCAGGACCCCAGGACTAGCGGGAGTTCAGGGTCATGATGAGCAGTTCTTC CASRTPGLAGVQGHDEQFF
TRBJ2-7 TRBV29-1 TRBD1 19 NA TGCAGCGTCGACCTACGGGACAGGGGTCCAGTGGGGCTAAAAGGGGAGCAGTACTTC CSVDLRDRGPVGLKGEQYF
TRBJ1-3 TRBV20-1 TRBD1 14 NA TGCAGTGCCCTTGACAGGGCAGCTGGAAACACCATATATTTT CSALDRAAGNTIYF
TRBJ2-2 TRBV20-1 TRBD1 15 few TGCAGTGCTCCAGACAGGGGCGCCCGCGCCGGGGAGCTGTTTTTT CSAPDRGARAGELFF
TRBJ2-5 TRBV9 NA 17 NA TGTGCCAGCAGCCCCCAAGGGGGAGTGAGGTCGGGAGAGACCCAGTACTTC CASSPQGGVRSGETQYF
TRBJ2-1 TRBV24-1 TRBD2 17 NA TGTGCCACCAGTGAAGCTGGGACTAGCGGGGCGATGAATGAGCAGTTCTTC CATSEAGTSGAMNEQFF
TRBJ2-5 TRBV5-4 NA 12 NA TGTGCCAGCGGCTTGGCCCGAGAGACCCAGTACTTC CASGLARETQYF
TRBJ1-2 TRBV27 NA 15 few TGTGCCAGCGGTTCGGGTGGGAGCCAAAGCTATGGCTACACCTTC CASGSGGSQSYGYTF
TRBJ2-5 TRBV7-9 TRBD1 13 NA TGTGCCAGCAGCCGAAGCGACAGGGTAGGGGAGTTCTTC CASSRSDRVGEFF
TRBJ2-5 TRBV9 TRBD2 17 NA TGTGCCAGCAGCGTCCTAGCGGGGGGCGATTTCCAAGAGACCCAGTACTTC CASSVLAGGDFQETQYF
TRBJ2-4 TRBV15 NA 18 few TGTGCCACCAGCAGAGTTGGAGGCCTCACACTAGCCAAAAACATTCAGTACTTC CATSRVGGLTLAKNIQYF
TRBJ2-7 TRBV28 NA 14 NA TGTGCCAGCAGTTTGGGACGCACCCCCTACGAGCAGTACTTC CASSLGRTPYEQYF
TRBJ2-5 TRBV6-5 NA 15 few TGTGCCAGCAGTTACTCGAGTCTAGGGAGGGAGACCCAGTACTTC CASSYSSLGRETQYF
TRBJ2-3 TRBV29-1 NA 14 few TGCAGCGCCCCTAACAGGGAAAACACAGATACGCAGTATTTT CSAPNRENTDTQYF
TRBJ2-1 TRBV12-3/TRBV12-4 NA 19 few TGTGCCAGCAGTTCCTTTCCTCTCCAGGACATTTACGGCGGACCCGAGCAGTTCTTC CASSSFPLQDIYGGPEQFF
TRBJ2-3 TRBV7-2 NA 15 NA TGTGCCAGCAGCCCCATGCGGAGGGGCACAGATACGCAGTATTTT CASSPMRRGTDTQYF
TRBJ2-1 TRBV5-1 NA 18 few TGCGCCAGCAGCTCGCTGTCAAATGGGAGGACCGTTCCTAATGAGCAGTTCTTC CASSSLSNGRTVPNEQFF
TRBJ1-1 TRBV4-3 NA 10 NA TGCGCCAGTCAGCAGGATGAAGCTTTCTTT CASQQDEAFF
TRBJ2-5 TRBV7-9 NA 15 once TGTGCCAGCAGCCCTCTAGGGGCTAGTTCGGAGACCCAGTACTTC CASSPLGASSETQYF
TRBJ2-7 TRBV7-6 TRBD1 14 NA TGTGCCAGCAGATCCGGGACAGGGACCTACGAGCAGTGCTTC CASRSGTGTYEQCF
TRBJ2-7 TRBV20-1 NA 14 few TGCAGTGCTACCCCAGGGAGTTGGACCTACGAGCAGTACTTC CSATPGSWTYEQYF
TRBJ2-1 TRBV29-1 TRBD1 12 few TGCAGCGTTGAAAGACAGGGCGGTGAGCAGTTCTTC CSVERQGGEQFF
TRBJ2-5 TRBV7-2 NA 13 few TGTGCCAGCAGCTTAGAGACAGTCAGGGAGCAGTACTTC CASSLETVREQYF
TRBJ1-5 TRBV28 NA 12 few TGTGCCAGCAGTTTGCAGGTTCAGCCCCAGCATTTT CASSLQVQPQHF
TRBJ1-2 TRBV27 TRBD1 18 NA TGTGCCAGCAGTGACACCTTCGGGACAGGGCACTCTAACTATGGCTACACCTTC CASSDTFGTGHSNYGYTF
TRBJ2-4 TRBV5-1 TRBD1 18 few TGCGCCAGCAGCTTGGGTGGAGGACAGGGGTTCAAAGTGGACATTCAGTACTTC CASSLGGGQGFKVDIQYF
TRBJ1-1 TRBV29-1 TRBD1 15 few TGCAGCGTTCTTGGACAGGGGGCATGGAACACTGAAGCTTTCTTT CSVLGQGAWNTEAFF
TRBJ2-7 TRBV7-2 NA 17 NA TGTGCCAGCAGCTGGCAATCCAGAGGGACTCCGATTTACGAGCAGTACTTC CASSWQSRGTPIYEQYF
TRBJ1-1 TRBV11-2 TRBD1 13 NA TGTGCCAGCACCCGGACAGGGGATTGGGAAGCTTTCTTT CASTRTGDWEAFF
TRBJ2-7 TRBV27 NA 12 many TGTGCCAGCAGCCTCTCCTCGGGGGAGCAGTACTTC CASSLSSGEQYF
TRBJ2-2 TRBV7-2 NA 14 NA TGTGCCAGCAGCTTAGATTTTGGTGCCGGGGAGCTGTTTTTT CASSLDFGAGELFF
TRBJ2-5 TRBV29-1 NA 16 few TGCAGCGTTGTTGGGACTTGGTCAGGGTTCCAAGAGACCCAGTACTTC CSVVGTWSGFQETQYF
TRBJ1-5 TRBV27 NA 13 NA TGTGCCAGCAGTCCAGCCGACCAGCGGCCCCAGCATTTT CASSPADQRPQHF
TRBJ2-5 TRBV18 NA 13 NA TGTGCCAGCTCACCGAGACTAGGCTATGAGCAGCTCTTC CASSPRLGYEQLF
TRBJ2-1 TRBV28 TRBD2 16 NA TGTGCCAGCAGCCACCCTAGCGGGAGGGCCCACGGTGAGCAGTTCTTC CASSHPSGRAHGEQFF
TRBJ2-2 TRBV5-6 TRBD2 16 NA TGTGCCAGCAGCTGGATACTAGCGCTGAACACCGGGGAGCTGTTTTTT CASSWILALNTGELFF
TRBJ2-6 TRBV4-2 NA 16 NA TGTGCCAGCAGCCAAGATGAGGGGACCGGGGCCAACGTCCTGACTTTC CASSQDEGTGANVLTF
TRBJ2-1 TRBV2 TRBD2 14 few TGTGCCAGCAGGTATCTAGCGGGAGGCAATGAGCAGTTCTTC CASRYLAGGNEQFF
TRBJ1-1 TRBV20-1 NA 16 few TGCAGTGCTGGAGATTTTAAACAGGCTATGAACACTGAAGCTTTCTTT CSAGDFKQAMNTEAFF
TRBJ2-5 TRBV24-1 NA 14 NA TGTGCCACCAGGGCCGGTAGGGAACAAGAGACCCAGTACTTC CATRAGREQETQYF
TRBJ2-7 TRBV12-3/TRBV12-4 NA 15 few TGTGCCAGCAGTTTCGCTAGCAAAGTAGTCTACGAGCAGTACTTC CASSFASKVVYEQYF
TRBJ2-1 TRBV20-1 NA 13 few TGCAGTGCTGGCCGTGGTAGAACCCAAGGGCAGTTCTTC CSAGRGRTQGQFF